These 10 T cell receptor beta chains were sequenced from one sample in a study of CD8+CD57+ T cells in acquired aplastic anemia. Patients chosen for sequencing had CD8+CD57+ cells that had expanded, as shown by flow cytometry. Genomic DNA provided the template from which TCR beta VDJ and CDR3 profiles were obtained. TCRdb independently ran MiXCR on the reads; one entry per CDR3 protein. Of over 150,000 distinct CDR3 sequences listed, about 64% were seen once; the top ten hold approximately 42%. Sequenced input: sorted CD4+, CD8+, or CD8+CD57+ T cells (not recorded which) from PBMCs. The source is a human donor with aplastic anemia.

The V gene is TRBV7-9, the J gene TRBJ1-1, with a tentative D call TRBD1 (6 bases). The CDR3 covers 14 residues. Germline V gene lookup returns CDR1 SEHNR and CDR2 FQNEAQ (reference sequence). Deletions cut 0 bases from V and 7 bases from J, with 12 bases between. Here the CDR3 reads CASSLAGGEGEAFF. In DNA, the CDR3 is TGTGCCAGCAGCTTAGCAGGGGGAGAGGGTGAAGCTTTCTTT.

The gene calls are TRBV29-1 and TRBJ2-2; 7 bases align to TRBD1. The ends lost 6 bases at V and 6 bases at J; junction bases unmatched: 4. The CDR3 totals 12 residues. Germline CDR1 is SQVTM and CDR2 is ANQGSEA. The CDR3 protein is CSVKQGAGELFF. The DNA of the CDR3 is TGCAGCGTGAAGCAGGGGGCCGGGGAGCTGTTTTTT.

The V and J genes are TRBV9 and TRBJ2-2; D unresolved. Germline values: CDR1 SGDLS, CDR2 YYNGEE. Trimming removed 4 bases at V and 0 bases at J, with 10 bases between. The length of the CDR3 is 15 residues. The CDR3 spells CASSLHGPNTGELFF. The CDR3 coding sequence is TGTGCCAGCAGCTTACACGGACCGAACACCGGGGAGCTGTTTTTT.

The V gene is TRBV24-1, the J gene TRBJ1-6; D ambiguous. V shed 4 bases and J shed 5 bases, with 11 bases lying between them. CDR3 length equals 15 residues. CDR1 is KGHDR, CDR2 SFDVKD, per germline. The DNA of the CDR3 is TGTGCCACCAGTGACAGTACACGCGATAATTCACCCCTCCACTTT. The encoded protein is CATSDSTRDNSPLHF.

The V call is TRBV10-3, the J call TRBJ2-2; D not certain. The CDR3 loop spans 14 amino acids. Per germline, CDR1 ENHRY and CDR2 SYGVKD. V lost 2 bases and J 2 bases, leaving 6 bases between the germline ends. The CDR3 loop reads CAISEGINTGELFF. The CDR3 DNA reads TGTGCCATCAGTGAGGGGATAAACACCGGGGAGCTGTTTTTT.

J is TRBJ2-1 and V is TRBV7-7; D gene uncertain. The germline V and J ends were trimmed by 5 bases and 0 bases, with 8 bases remaining between them. This CDR3 comprises 14 residues. Germline loops: CDR1 SSHAT, CDR2 FNYEAQ (reference sequence). The CDR3 DNA reads TGTGCCAGCAGCGGGGAAAGCTCCTACAATGAGCAGTTCTTC. It translates to CASSGESSYNEQFF.

The chain couples TRBV2 to TRBJ1-2, with 11 bases identical to TRBD1. With V trimmed by 4 bases and J by 2 bases, 21 bases remained unmatched. The CDR3 has 21 residues. CDR1 is SNHLY, CDR2 FYNNEI, per germline. CDR3 bases: TGTGCCAGCAGTGCGGGGACAGGGGGAACTATGATTCCCCCCCCAAACTATGGCTACACCTTC. Translation: CASSAGTGGTMIPPPNYGYTF.

The V gene is TRBV10-3, the J gene TRBJ2-5, with D possibly matching TRBD2 (6 bases). V lost 8 bases to trimming and J lost 2 bases, with 9 bases between them. CDR1 ENHRY and CDR2 SYGVKD come from the germline V gene. The CDR3 has 12 residues. CDR3 sequence reads: CAIRENQETQYF. The CDR3 DNA follows: TGTGCCATCCGGGAGAATCAAGAGACCCAGTACTTC.

V and J are TRBV29-1 and TRBJ2-1; 8 positions match TRBD2. Germline loops: CDR1 SQVTM, CDR2 ANQGSEA. CDR3 length: 15 residues. The ends lost 1 base at V and 5 bases at J; junction bases unmatched: 7. CDR3 amino acids: CSVEVLLAENNEQFF. The DNA for the CDR3 is TGCAGCGTTGAAGTCCTACTAGCGGAGAACAATGAGCAGTTCTTC.

The chain employs TRBV7-2 and TRBJ2-1; D not certain. The CDR3 is made up of 13 amino acids. Trimming took 0 bases from V and 8 from J, leaving 8 bases between them. CDR1 is SGHTA, CDR2 FQGNSA, per germline. The CDR3 DNA sequence: TGTGCCAGCAGCTTAGCGACGTTGGATGAGCAGTTCTTC. This codes for CASSLATLDEQFF. The full variable domain, its missing parts supplied by reference TRBV7-2 and TRBJ2-1, is GAGVSQSPSNKVTEKGKDVELRCDPISGHTALYWYRQSLGQGLEFLIYFQGNSAPDKSGLPSDRFSAERTGGSVSTLTIQRTQQEDSAVYLCASSLATLDEQFFGPGTRLTVL.